Below, 27 T cell receptor beta chains from the same sample are listed, as sequenced in a study of shared clonotypes between healthy human individuals. The data were produced by immunoSEQ multiplex PCR, yet TCRdb's version contains in-frame clones alone and is incomplete. The table has some 2.1 million clones, approximately 92% seen once. As defined, naive CD8 cells were CD45RO-negative and positively selected for CCR7, with terminally differentiated effector memory CD45RA+ cells excluded. Specimen: naive CD8+ T cells from PBMCs. These receptors all come from a man younger than 30 in good health. Some clones in this sample may be carry-over from other donors' samples.

In its sample, this clone was seen once. The chain links TRBV19 to TRBJ2-3; D gene uncertain. The CDR3 is 15 residues long. CDR1 and CDR2 from the germline V gene are LNHDA and SQIVND (reference sequence). Between the trimmed V and J ends, which lost 5 bases and 0 bases, there was a span of 12 bases. The CDR3 sequence: CASSLAVSSTDTQYF. The CDR3 DNA is TGTGCCAGTAGTCTCGCGGTTTCTAGCACAGATACGCAGTATTTT.

The chain uses TRBV11-1 and TRBJ2-7; TRBD2 matches at 7 bases. The CDR3 contains 13 residues. V shed 5 bases, J shed 2 bases, and the junction held 3 bases outside the gene matches. From germline, CDR1 is SGHAT and CDR2 FQDESV (reference sequence). CDR3 sequence reads: CASSGLAAYEQYF. The DNA for the CDR3 is TGTGCCAGCAGCGGTCTAGCGGCCTACGAGCAGTACTTC.

The rearrangement links TRBV15 to TRBJ2-1; 7 nucleotides match TRBD2. CDR1 is LNHNV and CDR2 is YYDKDF in the germline V gene (reference sequence). This CDR3 contains 14 residues. Germline trimming cut 3 bases from V and 7 bases from J; bases unmatched to any gene: 6. CDR3 residues: CATSRGGEGNEQFF. DNA of the CDR3: TGTGCCACCAGCAGGGGGGGGGAAGGGAATGAGCAGTTCTTC.

The chain recombines TRBV13 with TRBJ2-3; possibly TRBD2 for D (6 bases). The germline V and J ends were trimmed by 1 base and 4 bases, with 9 bases remaining between them. The germline CDR1 and CDR2 sequences are PRHDT and FYEKMQ (reference sequence). This CDR3 is 14 amino acids long. For the CDR3, the DNA is TGTGCCAGCAGCTTAGAGGAGGGGCCAGATACGCAGTATTTT. This codes for CASSLEEGPDTQYF.

Concerning this clone itself: Other DNA sequences in this specimen translate into the identical CDR3. The rearrangement uses TRBV9 and TRBJ2-3, with D possibly TRBD2 on 6 matching bases. The CDR3 has 16 residues. Germline V gene sequence: CDR1 SGDLS, CDR2 YYNGEE. Trimming shortened V by 0 bases and J by 2 bases, and 13 bases separated the two germline ends. The CDR3 DNA reads TGTGCCAGCAGCGTAGGAGGAGGGAGACTCACAGATACGCAGTATTTT. It is translated as CASSVGGGRLTDTQYF.

Regarding this clone: Other DNA sequences in this specimen translate into the identical CDR3. The chain employs TRBV4-1 and TRBJ2-1, with TRBD2 matching 11 bases. The germline gives CDR1 MGHRA, CDR2 YSYEKL. The CDR3 is 16 amino acids. J was trimmed by 2 bases and V by 2 bases; bases with no gene match: 2. CDR3 DNA: TGCGCCAGCAGCCAACCGGGACTAGCGGCCTACAATGAGCAGTTCTTC. It codes for CASSQPGLAAYNEQFF.

V usage is TRBV28 and J usage is TRBJ2-1; maybe TRBD2 (5 bases). This CDR3 spans 15 amino acids. Germline CDR1 is MDHEN and CDR2 is SYDVKM. V lost 5 bases and J lost 9, with 20 bases in between. Written as DNA, the CDR3 is TGTGCCAGCAGTCCCAGTGGACTCTTCTATGCTGAGCAGTTCTTC. This translates into CASSPSGLFYAEQFF.

Points on this clone: Other DNA sequences in the same sample also yield this CDR3. V is TRBV4-3 and J is TRBJ2-1, with D possibly being TRBD2 (6 bases). The ends were cut back, 3 bases at V and 4 bases at J, with 10 bases in the middle. This CDR3 comprises 14 residues. CDR1 LGHNA and CDR2 YSLEER come from the germline V gene. The CDR3 spells CASSQAAGYNEQFF. In DNA, the CDR3 is TGCGCCAGCAGCCAGGCGGCGGGGTACAATGAGCAGTTCTTC.

The chain couples TRBV19 to TRBJ2-7; the match to TRBD2 covers 12 bases. The CDR3 length is 15 residues. Looked up from germline, CDR1 is LNHDA and CDR2 is SQIVND (reference sequence). V trimming: 3 bases; J trimming: 4 bases; junction bases outside the gene matches: 4. In nucleotides, the CDR3 is TGTGCCAGTAGTATGCGCACTAGCGGGGGGTACGAGCAGTACTTC. Encoded protein: CASSMRTSGGYEQYF.

V is TRBV5-6 and J is TRBJ2-7, with unresolved D. The CDR3 contains 15 residues. The V gene lost 1 base and the J gene lost 3 bases, with 14 bases spanning the gap. Germline loops: CDR1 SGHDT, CDR2 YYEEEE. The CDR3 loop is CASSLKGLRVYEQYF. The CDR3 DNA reads TGTGCCAGCAGCTTGAAAGGGCTCCGGGTCTACGAGCAGTACTTC.

Points on this clone: The sample has other DNA sequences that encode this CDR3 too. The J gene is TRBJ2-7, the V gene TRBV2; no firm D call. Germline CDR1 reads SNHLY; CDR2 reads FYNNEI. V was shortened by 2 bases and J by 2 bases, with 4 bases between the two germline ends. The CDR3 has 12 amino acids. Here the CDR3 DNA reads TGTGCCAGCAGTGAACCAGCCTACGAGCAGTACTTC. Its translation: CASSEPAYEQYF.

This chain uses TRBV9 with TRBJ2-1; 7 positions match TRBD1. The CDR3 sequence is 14 residues long. Germline V gene lookup returns CDR1 SGDLS and CDR2 YYNGEE. The V segment lost 3 bases and the J segment 8 bases; nucleotides outside the gene matches: 8. The CDR3 sequence is CASSGRRGKDEQFF. The DNA for the CDR3 is TGTGCCAGCAGCGGACGCAGGGGGAAGGATGAGCAGTTCTTC.

The chain has TRBV10-2 and TRBJ1-3; possible D gene TRBD1, 5 bases. Per germline, CDR1 WSHSY and CDR2 SAAADI. There are 14 residues in the CDR3. Trimming removed 7 bases from V and 0 bases from J, with 10 bases in between. The CDR3 sequence is CASTIDSSGNTIYF. The CDR3 DNA reads as TGCGCCAGCACAATCGACAGCTCTGGAAACACCATATATTTT.

The sample holds a few counts of this clone. The gene calls are TRBV7-2 and TRBJ1-2; the D gene is possibly TRBD1 (5 bases). CDR3 length equals 13 residues. Germline values: CDR1 SGHTA, CDR2 FQGNSA. V was cut by 0 bases and J by 8 bases, with 10 bases left in between. The CDR3 region has the DNA TGTGCCAGCAGCTTAGCCAGGGTCCGCGGCTACACCTTC. Its translation: CASSLARVRGYTF. The entire variable domain, with the rest obtained from reference TRBV7-2 and TRBJ1-2, is as follows: GAGVSQSPSNKVTEKGKDVELRCDPISGHTALYWYRQSLGQGLEFLIYFQGNSAPDKSGLPSDRFSAERTGGSVSTLTIQRTQQEDSAVYLCASSLARVRGYTFGSGTRLTVV.

The chain recombines TRBV6-5 with TRBJ1-1; TRBD1 aligns across 7 bases. The CDR3 loop spans 15 amino acids. The junction had 7 bases not matched to a gene; V was cut back by 5 bases and J by 1 base. Per the germline V gene, CDR1 is MNHEY and CDR2 is SVGAGI. The CDR3 protein is CASSGGGTANTEAFF. Here the CDR3 DNA reads TGTGCCAGCAGTGGGGGTGGGACAGCGAACACTGAAGCTTTCTTT.

The chain employs TRBV6-5 and TRBJ1-2; D remains ambiguous. Trimming removed 0 bases at V and 1 base at J, with 9 bases between. Germline-derived CDR1 and CDR2 are MNHEY and SVGAGI. This CDR3 has 15 amino acids. CDR3 residues: CASSYSRRVNYGYTF. Written as DNA, the CDR3 is TGTGCCAGCAGTTACTCGAGGAGGGTTAACTATGGCTACACCTTC.

The chain employs TRBV6-5 and TRBJ1-5, with D hard to call. This CDR3 comprises 15 residues. Germline lookup yields CDR1 MNHEY and CDR2 SVGAGI. Trimming took off 0 bases at V and 5 bases at J, with 11 bases between the two ends. Here the CDR3 reads CASSYSVGWDQPQHF. The CDR3 DNA is TGTGCCAGCAGTTACTCGGTGGGGTGGGATCAGCCCCAGCATTTT.

This clone is a singleton in its sample. The J gene is TRBJ2-7, the V gene TRBV5-4; 11 nucleotides match TRBD1. CDR3 length equals 15 residues. The V gene's germline CDR1 is SGHNT and CDR2 YYREEE (reference sequence). The J segment lost 5 bases and the V segment lost 2 bases, leaving 6 bases of the junction unmatched. Here the CDR3 reads CASSFGTGGSDEQYF. DNA for the CDR3: TGTGCCAGCAGCTTCGGGACAGGGGGATCGGACGAGCAGTACTTC.

This sequence joins TRBV19 and TRBJ2-7, with D unresolved. CDR1 and CDR2 (germline): LNHDA, SQIVND (reference sequence). The V gene lost 6 bases and the J gene lost 3 bases, with 12 bases spanning the gap. This CDR3 region has 13 residues. This CDR3 reads CASSWGLNYEQYF. CDR3 DNA sequence: TGTGCCAGTAGCTGGGGATTAAACTACGAGCAGTACTTC.

The chain joins TRBV9 to TRBJ1-1; no clear D gene. From germline, CDR1 is SGDLS and CDR2 YYNGEE. The CDR3 runs to 14 residues. The V end was cut by 0 bases, the J end by 0 bases, with 6 bases between. CDR3: CASSVAVMNTEAFF. CDR3 DNA: TGTGCCAGCAGCGTAGCAGTCATGAACACTGAAGCTTTCTTT.

The chain joins TRBV7-2 to TRBJ1-1; D unclear. Germline assignment: CDR1 SGHTA and CDR2 FQGNSA. The V gene lost 1 base and the J gene lost 4 bases, with 7 bases spanning the gap. The CDR3 contains 13 residues. This CDR3 is CASSLGISTEAFF. CDR3 DNA sequence: TGTGCCAGCAGCTTAGGGATCAGCACTGAAGCTTTCTTT.

A single count supports this clone. J is TRBJ2-3 and V is TRBV11-2; 9 positions agree with TRBD2. This CDR3 contains 16 residues. The V gene end was trimmed by 3 bases and the J gene end by 3 bases; junction bases not matched to a gene: 7. Per germline, CDR1 SGHAT and CDR2 FQNNGV. CDR3 nucleotide sequence: TGTGCCAGCAGCTTCGGTAGCGGGAGTCGGACAGATACGCAGTATTTT. Translated, it gives CASSFGSGSRTDTQYF.

DNA of the CDR3: TGTGCCAGCAGCTGGGGGACTTATGCCTACGAGCAGTACTTC. Residues: CASSWGTYAYEQYF. The chain couples TRBV5-6 to TRBJ2-7; maybe TRBD2 (6 bases). Germline loops: CDR1 SGHDT, CDR2 YYEEEE. There are 14 residues in the CDR3. Trimming took 3 bases from V and 2 from J, leaving 12 bases between them.

The genes are TRBV9 and TRBJ2-1; weak D call: TRBD2 (5 bases). CDR3 length: 17 amino acids. V was pared by 4 bases and J by 0 bases, with 17 bases between. Per germline, CDR1 SGDLS and CDR2 YYNGEE. As DNA, the CDR3 is TGTGCCAGCAGCCCTGGCGGGTCTCCAAGCTCCTACAATGAGCAGTTCTTC. Protein product: CASSPGGSPSSYNEQFF.

Turning to this clone: Other DNA variants within this sample encode the same CDR3. The gene calls are TRBV28 and TRBJ1-5, with D uncertain. CDR1 is MDHEN, CDR2 SYDVKM, per germline. V lost 6 bases to trimming and J lost 1 base, with 13 bases between them. The length of the CDR3 is 15 residues. As DNA, the CDR3 is TGTGCCAGCAGACAAACGGGAGGGAGCAATCAGCCCCAGCATTTT. Protein: CASRQTGGSNQPQHF. The complete variable domain, with remaining parts taken from reference TRBV28 and TRBJ1-5, reads DVKVTQSSRYLVKRTGEKVFLECVQDMDHENMFWYRQDPGLGLRLIYFSYDVKMKEKGDIPEGYSVSREKKERFSLILESASTNQTSMYLCASRQTGGSNQPQHFGDGTRLSIL.

The rearrangement links TRBV14 to TRBJ2-1; 7 bases agree with TRBD2. Germline V gives CDR1 SGHDN, CDR2 FVKESK. The V gene end was trimmed by 5 bases and the J gene end by 2 bases; junction bases not matched to a gene: 9. CDR3 length: 16 amino acids. The CDR3 loop is CASSILSGEPYNEQFF. CDR3 in DNA: TGTGCCAGCAGCATTTTGAGCGGGGAGCCCTACAATGAGCAGTTCTTC.

This clone is a singleton in its sample. The chain recombines TRBV27 with TRBJ2-7, with 11 positions matching TRBD2. From germline, CDR1 is MNHEY and CDR2 SMNVEV (reference sequence). Trimming took 5 bases from V and 4 from J; bases not matched to a gene: 13. The CDR3 is 17 amino acids. The CDR3 sequence: CASSSPMTSGIGYEQYF. In DNA form, the CDR3 reads TGTGCCAGCAGTAGCCCGATGACTAGCGGGATAGGGTACGAGCAGTACTTC.